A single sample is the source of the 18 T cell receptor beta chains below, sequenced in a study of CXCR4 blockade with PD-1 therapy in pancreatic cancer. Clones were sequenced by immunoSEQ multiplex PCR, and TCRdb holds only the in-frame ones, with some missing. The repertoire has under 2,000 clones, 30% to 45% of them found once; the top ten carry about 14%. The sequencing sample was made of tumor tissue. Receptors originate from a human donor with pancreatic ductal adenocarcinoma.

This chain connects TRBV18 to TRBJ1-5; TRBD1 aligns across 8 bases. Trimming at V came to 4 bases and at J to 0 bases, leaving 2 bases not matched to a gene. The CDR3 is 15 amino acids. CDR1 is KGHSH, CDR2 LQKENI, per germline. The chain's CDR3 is CASSRQGNSNQPQHF. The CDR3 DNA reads TGTGCCAGCTCACGACAGGGGAATAGCAATCAGCCCCAGCATTTT.

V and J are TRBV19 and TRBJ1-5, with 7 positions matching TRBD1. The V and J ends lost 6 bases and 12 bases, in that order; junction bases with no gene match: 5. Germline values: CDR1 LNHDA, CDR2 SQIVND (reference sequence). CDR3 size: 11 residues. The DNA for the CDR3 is TGTGCCAGTAGCACAGGGGTAGTCCAGCATTTT. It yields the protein CASSTGVVQHF.

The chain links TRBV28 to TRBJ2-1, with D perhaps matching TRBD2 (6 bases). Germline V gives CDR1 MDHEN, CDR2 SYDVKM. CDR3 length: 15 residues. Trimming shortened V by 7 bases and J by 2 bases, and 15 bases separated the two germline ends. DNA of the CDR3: TGTGCCAGCATCCCTAGGGAGCGGGCCTACAATGAGCAGTTCTTC. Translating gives CASIPRERAYNEQFF. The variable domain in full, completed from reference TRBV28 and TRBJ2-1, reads DVKVTQSSRYLVKRTGEKVFLECVQDMDHENMFWYRQDPGLGLRLIYFSYDVKMKEKGDIPEGYSVSREKKERFSLILESASTNQTSMYLCASIPRERAYNEQFFGPGTRLTVL.

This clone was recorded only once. The CDR3 DNA is TGTGCCAGTAGTACCAAGGGACACCAAGAGACCCAGTACTTC. This encodes CASSTKGHQETQYF. The chain has TRBV19 and TRBJ2-5; either TRBD1 or TRBD2 may fit D (5 bases each). Trimming shortened V by 4 bases and J by 0 bases, and 9 bases separated the two germline ends. The CDR3 extends over 14 amino acids. Germline loops: CDR1 LNHDA, CDR2 SQIVND (reference sequence).

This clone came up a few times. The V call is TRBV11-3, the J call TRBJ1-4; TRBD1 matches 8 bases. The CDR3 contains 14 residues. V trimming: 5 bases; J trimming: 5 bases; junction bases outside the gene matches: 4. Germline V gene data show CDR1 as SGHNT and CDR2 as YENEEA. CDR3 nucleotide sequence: TGTGCCAGCAGCCAAGGACAGGGAAATGAAAAACTGTTTTTT. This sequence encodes CASSQGQGNEKLFF.

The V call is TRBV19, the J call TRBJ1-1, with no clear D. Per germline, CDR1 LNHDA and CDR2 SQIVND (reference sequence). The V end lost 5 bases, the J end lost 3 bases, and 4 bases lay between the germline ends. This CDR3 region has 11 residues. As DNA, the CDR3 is TGTGCCAGTAGTGGGGACACTGAAGCTTTCTTT. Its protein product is CASSGDTEAFF.

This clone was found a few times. CDR3 amino acids: CASSPTWTGRGQPQHF. In DNA form, the CDR3 reads TGTGCCAGTAGTCCGACCTGGACAGGGCGTGGTCAGCCCCAGCATTTT. The gene calls are TRBV19 and TRBJ1-5, with 8 bases lining up with TRBD1. The CDR3 has 16 amino acids. V lost 5 bases, J lost 6 bases, and 12 bases stayed unmatched. Germline CDR1 and CDR2: LNHDA and SQIVND (reference sequence).

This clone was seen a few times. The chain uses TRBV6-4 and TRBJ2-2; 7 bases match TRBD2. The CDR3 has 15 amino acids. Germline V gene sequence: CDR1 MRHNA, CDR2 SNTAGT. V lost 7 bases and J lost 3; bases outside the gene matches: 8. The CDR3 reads CASNGGGEDTGELFF. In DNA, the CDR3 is TGTGCCAGCAATGGGGGAGGGGAGGACACCGGGGAGCTGTTTTTT.

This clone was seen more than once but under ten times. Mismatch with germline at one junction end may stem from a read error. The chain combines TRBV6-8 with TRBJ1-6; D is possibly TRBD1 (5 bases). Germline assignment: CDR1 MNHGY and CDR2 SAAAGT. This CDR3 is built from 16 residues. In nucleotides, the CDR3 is TGTGCCAGCAGAGGGACCTCGCGATTGAATAATTCATCCCTCCACTTT. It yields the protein CASRGTSRLNNSSLHF.

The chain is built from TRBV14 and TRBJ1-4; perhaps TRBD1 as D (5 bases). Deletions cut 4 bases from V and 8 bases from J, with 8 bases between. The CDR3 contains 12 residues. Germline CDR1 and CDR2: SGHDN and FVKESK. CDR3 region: CASSRRQEKLFF. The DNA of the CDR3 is TGTGCCAGCAGCCGACGACAGGAAAAACTGTTTTTT.

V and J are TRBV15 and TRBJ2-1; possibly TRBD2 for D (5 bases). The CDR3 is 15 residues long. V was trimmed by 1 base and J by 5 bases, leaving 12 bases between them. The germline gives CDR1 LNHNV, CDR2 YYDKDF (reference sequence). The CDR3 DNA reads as TGTGCCACCAGCAGAGGAGGGATGCAGGACAATGAGCAGTTCTTC. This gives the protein CATSRGGMQDNEQFF.

CDR3 residues: CASSTRRGARGTEAFF. As DNA, the CDR3 is TGTGCCAGTAGTACAAGGCGGGGGGCCAGGGGCACTGAAGCTTTCTTT. The chain is built from TRBV19 and TRBJ1-1, with D perhaps matching TRBD1 (6 bases). This CDR3 is built from 16 residues. Germline V lookup: CDR1 LNHDA, CDR2 SQIVND (reference sequence). The germline V and J ends were trimmed by 4 bases and 4 bases, with 19 bases remaining between them.

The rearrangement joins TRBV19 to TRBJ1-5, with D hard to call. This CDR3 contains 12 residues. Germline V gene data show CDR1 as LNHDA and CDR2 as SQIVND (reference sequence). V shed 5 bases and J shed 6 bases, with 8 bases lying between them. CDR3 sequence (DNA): TGTGCCAGTAGTGCGATGGGTCAGCCCCAGCATTTT. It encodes CASSAMGQPQHF.

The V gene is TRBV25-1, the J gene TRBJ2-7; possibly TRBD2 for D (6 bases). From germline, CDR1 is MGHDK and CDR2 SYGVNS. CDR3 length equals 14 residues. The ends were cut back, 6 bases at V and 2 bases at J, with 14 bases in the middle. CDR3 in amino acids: CASSNTRGTYEQYF. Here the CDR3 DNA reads TGTGCCAGCAGCAACACACGCGGGACCTACGAGCAGTACTTC.

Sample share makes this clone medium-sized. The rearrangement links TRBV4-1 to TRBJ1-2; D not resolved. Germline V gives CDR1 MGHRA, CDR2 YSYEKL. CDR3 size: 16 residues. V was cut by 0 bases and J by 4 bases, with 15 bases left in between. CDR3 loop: CASSQDPGSTAYGYTF. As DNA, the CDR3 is TGCGCCAGCAGCCAAGATCCCGGCTCCACAGCCTATGGCTACACCTTC.

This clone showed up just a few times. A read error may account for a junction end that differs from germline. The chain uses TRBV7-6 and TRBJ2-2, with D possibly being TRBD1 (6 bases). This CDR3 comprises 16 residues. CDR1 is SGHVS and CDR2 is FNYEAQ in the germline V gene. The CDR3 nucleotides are TGTGCCAGCAGCCCTTCGGTGGACAGTTACACCGGGGAGTTGTTTTTT. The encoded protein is CASSPSVDSYTGELFF.

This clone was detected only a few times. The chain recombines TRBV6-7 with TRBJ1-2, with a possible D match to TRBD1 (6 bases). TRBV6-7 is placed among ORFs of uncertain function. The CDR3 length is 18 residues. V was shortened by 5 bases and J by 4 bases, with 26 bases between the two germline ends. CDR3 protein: CASSEDPRPGGHRYGYTF. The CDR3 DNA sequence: TGTGCCAGCAGTGAGGATCCACGGCCGGGGGGGCATCGCTATGGCTACACCTTC.

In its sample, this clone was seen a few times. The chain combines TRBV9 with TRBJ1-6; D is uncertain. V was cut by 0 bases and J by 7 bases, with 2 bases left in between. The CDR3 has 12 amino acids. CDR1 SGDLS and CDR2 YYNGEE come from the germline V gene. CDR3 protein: CASSVENSPLHF. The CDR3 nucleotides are TGTGCCAGCAGCGTAGAGAATTCACCCCTCCACTTT.